This entry concerns a single TCR beta chain. Its antigen remains unidentified. Neighbouring lung, lacking atypia, was collected no less than 2 cm away from the tumor margin. This entry belongs to a study of T cells in localized non-small cell lung cancer. TCRdb's copy holds only in-frame clones and misses some; the assay was immunoSEQ multiplex PCR. Here the sample spans about 1,600 clones, about 15% being singletons. This CDR3 region has 13 residues. The germline V gene encodes CDR1 LGHNT and CDR2 FRNRAP. General study points: A median about 54 of the top 100 tumor clones appeared in adjacent lung. Sequencing was limited to one tumor region, leaving the possibility of heterogeneity open. Of the tissues analyzed, uninvolved adjacent lung showed maximal T cell clonality, greater than tumor.

The material sequenced was normal lung tissue next to the tumor, taken before any cancer treatment. The rearrangement joins TRBV12-5 to TRBJ2-1; D uncertain. The receptor was isolated from a male donor at least 60 years old with stage III squamous cell lung carcinoma. CDR3 DNA sequence: TGTGCCAGCACCCCCTATGAGTCGGAGGAGCAGTTCTTC. It encodes CASTPYESEEQFF.